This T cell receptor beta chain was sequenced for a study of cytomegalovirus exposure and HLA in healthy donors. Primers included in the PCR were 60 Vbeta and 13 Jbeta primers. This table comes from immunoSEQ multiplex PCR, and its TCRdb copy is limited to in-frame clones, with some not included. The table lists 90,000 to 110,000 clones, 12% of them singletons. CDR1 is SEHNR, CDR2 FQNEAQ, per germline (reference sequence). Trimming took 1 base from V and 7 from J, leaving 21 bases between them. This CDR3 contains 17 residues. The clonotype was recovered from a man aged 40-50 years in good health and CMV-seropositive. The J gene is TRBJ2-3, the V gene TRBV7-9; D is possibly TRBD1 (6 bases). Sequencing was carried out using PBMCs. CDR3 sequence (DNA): TGTGCCAGCAGCTTAGTCCGATGGGACACCGCGATTTATACGCAGTATTTT. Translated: CASSLVRWDTAIYTQYF.